The entry below describes one TCR beta chain. The CDR3 is made up of 16 amino acids. CDR1 and CDR2 (germline): MDHEN, SYDVKM. The germline V and J ends were trimmed by 3 bases and 0 bases, with 12 bases remaining between them. Per the study methods: Amplification from reference gene primers served as the basis for estimated nucleated cell counts. Profiled with immunoSEQ multiplex PCR; TCRdb holds only in-frame clones, not every one. V and J calls and clone size are given by that table; D and trimming were obtained from the DNA. The repertoire holds about 150,000 clones, with 83% as singletons. This sample is part of a study of blood T cell repertoires in COVID-19. The wider study: COVID-19 samples collected from the United States, Italy and Spain covered acute and convalescent phases. Nucleic acid was either cDNA or gDNA, and it came from T cells, B-cell-depleted T cells, or PBMCs.

The chain employs TRBV28 and TRBJ1-5; D is possibly TRBD1 (6 bases). The receptor was derived from a woman aged 80 or over with acute or convalescent COVID-19. Source material: peripheral blood. The CDR3 protein is CASSFSVGASNQPQHF. The CDR3, as DNA: TGTGCCAGCAGTTTCTCGGTGGGGGCTAGCAATCAGCCCCAGCATTTT.